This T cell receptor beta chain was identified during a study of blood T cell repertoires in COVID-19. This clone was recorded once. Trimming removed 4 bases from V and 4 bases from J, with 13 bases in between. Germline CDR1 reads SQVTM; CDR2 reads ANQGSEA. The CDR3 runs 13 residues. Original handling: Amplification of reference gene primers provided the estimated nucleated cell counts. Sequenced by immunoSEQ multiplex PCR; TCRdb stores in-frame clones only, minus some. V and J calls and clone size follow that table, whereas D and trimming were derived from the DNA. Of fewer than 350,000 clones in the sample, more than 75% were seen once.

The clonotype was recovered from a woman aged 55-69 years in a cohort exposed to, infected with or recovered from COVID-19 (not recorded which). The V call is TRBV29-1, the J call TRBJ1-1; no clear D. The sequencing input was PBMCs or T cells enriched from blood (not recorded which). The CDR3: CSVVRAPATEAFF. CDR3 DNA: TGCAGCGTTGTGAGGGCTCCAGCCACTGAAGCTTTCTTT.